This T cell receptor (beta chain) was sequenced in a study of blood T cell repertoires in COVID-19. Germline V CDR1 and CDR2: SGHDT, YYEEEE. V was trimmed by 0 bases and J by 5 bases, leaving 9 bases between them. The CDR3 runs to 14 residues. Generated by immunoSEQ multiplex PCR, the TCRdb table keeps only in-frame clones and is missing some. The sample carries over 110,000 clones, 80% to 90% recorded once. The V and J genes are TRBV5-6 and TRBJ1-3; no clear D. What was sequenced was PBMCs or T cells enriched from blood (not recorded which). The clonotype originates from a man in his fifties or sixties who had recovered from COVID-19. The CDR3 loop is CASSLDRIRNTIYF. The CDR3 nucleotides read TGTGCCAGCAGCTTGGACAGAATACGAAACACCATATATTTT.